These T cell receptor beta chains were read from a single sample in a study of cytomegalovirus exposure and HLA in healthy donors. Assay: immunoSEQ multiplex PCR; the TCRdb copy retains only in-frame clones and omits some. The sample has 100,000 to 150,000 clones; around four fifths are singletons. Sequencing was performed on PBMCs. Receptors originate from a male donor in good health and CMV-seronegative. CDR3s include the opening cysteine and the closing phenylalanine or tryptophan.

V | CDR3
TRBV13 | CASRHGQGTNEKLFF
TRBV5-8 | CASSLEETGGEKLFF
TRBV6-5 | CASSYVAGSSYNEQFF
TRBV19 | CASSISGGQVGTQYF
TRBV19 | CASSPGQGYGYTF
TRBV5-4 | CASTPTGPHNYGYTF
TRBV18 | CASSPGTANYGYTF
TRBV10-3 | CAISEHLDRGHQPQHF
TRBV4-1 | CASSQEDRDPYEQYF
TRBV5-4 | CASSLGGISYGYTF
TRBV28 | CASSWLVPKRVGLGGAAYEQYF
TRBV5-1 | CASSFGAAGAGYEQYF
TRBV30 | CAWSPPSGSAGEQFF
TRBV11-2 | CASSLGTGTYEQYF
TRBV5-1 | CASSLALSRTGSTDTQYF
TRBV6-1 | CASSEVPSGSSYNEQFF
TRBV6-1 | CASSEEVHEQYF
TRBV7-8 | CASSLSETQYF
TRBV6-5 | CASKEGNEQFF
TRBV7-9 | CASSPPEGSGNTIYF
TRBV5-1 | CASSLLSGTLRVAYNEQFF
TRBV30 | CASSGQYNSPLHF
TRBV18 | CASSPPSGYEQYF
TRBV27 | CASVGGAYGNEQFF
TRBV28 | CASSLGGATGGRTYEQYF
TRBV11-3 | CASSQGVGASSYNEQFF
TRBV7-8 | CASSLVGGVVSNQPQHF
TRBV18 | CASSPTTEFNTEAFF
TRBV2 | CASSYKLDGEQFF
TRBV2 | CASTRLSSIPRGDEQFF
TRBV27 | CASSLSLRGETQYF
TRBV20-1 | CSALEETQYF
TRBV6-1 | CASRYRETYNTEAFF
TRBV5-6 | CASSLTGNQPQHF
TRBV9 | CASSTHPRDREGYTF
TRBV28 | CASSLIGGGLRDTQYF
TRBV7-2 | CASSFGHRDTYEQYF
TRBV5-6 | CASSASANYGYTF
TRBV19 | CASSISTGFLTEAFF
TRBV11-1 | CASSPIAGGGRYEQYF
TRBV7-9 | CASSKSGGGNNEQFF
TRBV30 | CAWSVLARGTQYF
TRBV27 | CASRTGINEQFF
TRBV29-1 | CSVVLSGANVLTF
TRBV4-1 | CASRLLAGVNEQFF
TRBV9 | CASSVKGERAGNTIYF
TRBV18 | CASSHSSGGMNTEAFF
TRBV30 | CAWSLIAHGFYEQYF
TRBV7-2 | CASSTSRDGNEQFF
TRBV30 | CAWSAGGAGGYTF